This T cell receptor beta chain is from a study of CD8 T cells in Susac syndrome. Study-level background: When blood was drawn, the patients with Susac syndrome were therapy-naive, on corticosteroids, or on intravenous immunoglobulin alone.

The CDR3 is 13 amino acids. Germline V lookup: CDR1 GTSNPN, CDR2 SVGIG (reference sequence). Reverse transcription of roughly 0.5 to 1 ug RNA was carried out with random hexamers. TCRdb re-derived calls from the immunoSEQ multiplex PCR reads in MiXCR, one entry per CDR3 protein. The table records around 81,000 distinct CDR3 sequences, 94% of them present only once. Comment on this clonotype: The antigen is unknown.

Study results and caveats: In total CD8+ repertoires, roughly 16 Susac-specific public clones were found, and CD8+ TEMRA repertoires had roughly five. An acknowledgment was made by the study that its TCR sequencing and HLA analysis involved relatively few individuals.

This receptor was taken from a human donor with Susac syndrome. Sequenced sample: CD8+ T cells from PBMCs. This chain links TRBV30 with TRBJ1-3; perhaps TRBD1 as D (5 bases). The CDR3 bases are TGTACGACAGTTAAGGACTCTGGAAACACCATATATTTT. Translated: CTTVKDSGNTIYF.